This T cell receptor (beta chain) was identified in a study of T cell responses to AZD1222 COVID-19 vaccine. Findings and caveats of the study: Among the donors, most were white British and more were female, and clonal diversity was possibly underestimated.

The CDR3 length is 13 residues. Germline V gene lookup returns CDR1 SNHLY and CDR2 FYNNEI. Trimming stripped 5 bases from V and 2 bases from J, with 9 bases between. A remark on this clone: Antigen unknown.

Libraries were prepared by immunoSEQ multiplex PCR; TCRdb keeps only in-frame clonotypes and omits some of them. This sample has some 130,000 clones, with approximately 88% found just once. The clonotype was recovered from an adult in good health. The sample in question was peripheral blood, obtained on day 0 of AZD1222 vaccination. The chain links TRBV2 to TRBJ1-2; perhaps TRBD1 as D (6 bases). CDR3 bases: TGTGCCAGCAGTCCCGACAGGAACTATGGCTACACCTTC. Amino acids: CASSPDRNYGYTF.